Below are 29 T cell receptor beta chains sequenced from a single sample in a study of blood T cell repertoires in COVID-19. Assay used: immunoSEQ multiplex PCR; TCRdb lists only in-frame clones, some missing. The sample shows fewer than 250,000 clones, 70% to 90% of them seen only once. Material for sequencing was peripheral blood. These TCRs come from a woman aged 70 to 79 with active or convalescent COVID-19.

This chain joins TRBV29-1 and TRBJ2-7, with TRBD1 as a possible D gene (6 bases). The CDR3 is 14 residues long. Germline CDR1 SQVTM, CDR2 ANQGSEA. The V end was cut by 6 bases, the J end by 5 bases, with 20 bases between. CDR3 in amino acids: CSVMGGGPSDEQYF. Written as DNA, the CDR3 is TGCAGCGTGATGGGTGGGGGCCCGTCCGACGAGCAGTACTTC.

CDR3 protein: CASSLGRTGFHEQYF. The CDR3 DNA sequence: TGTGCCAGCAGTTTAGGGAGGACAGGGTTCCACGAGCAGTACTTC. The genes are TRBV28 and TRBJ2-7, with 8 bases that match TRBD1. Trimming at V came to 2 bases and at J to 5 bases, leaving 8 bases not matched to a gene. Germline assignment: CDR1 MDHEN and CDR2 SYDVKM. CDR3 size: 15 residues.

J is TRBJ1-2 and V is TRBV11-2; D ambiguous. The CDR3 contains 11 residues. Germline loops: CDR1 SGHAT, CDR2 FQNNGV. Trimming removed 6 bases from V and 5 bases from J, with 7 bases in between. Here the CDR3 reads CASSSPYGYTF. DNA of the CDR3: TGTGCCAGCAGTTCCCCATATGGCTACACCTTC. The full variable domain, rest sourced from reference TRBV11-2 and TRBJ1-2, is EAGVAQSPRYKIIEKRQSVAFWCNPISGHATLYWYQQILGQGPKLLIQFQNNGVVDDSQLPKDRFSAERLKGVDSTLKIQPAKLEDSAVYLCASSSPYGYTFGSGTRLTVV.

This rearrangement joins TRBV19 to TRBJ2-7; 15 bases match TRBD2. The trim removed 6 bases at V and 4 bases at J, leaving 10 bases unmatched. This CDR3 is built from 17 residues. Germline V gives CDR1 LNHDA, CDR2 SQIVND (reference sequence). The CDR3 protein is CASSYGGLAGGRYEQYF. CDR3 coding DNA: TGTGCCAGTAGCTACGGTGGACTAGCGGGAGGGAGGTACGAGCAGTACTTC.

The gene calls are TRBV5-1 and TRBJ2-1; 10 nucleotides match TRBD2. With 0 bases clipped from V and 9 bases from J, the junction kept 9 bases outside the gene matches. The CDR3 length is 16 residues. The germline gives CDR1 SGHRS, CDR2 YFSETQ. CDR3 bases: TGCGCCAGCAGCTTGGGGGCCAGCGGGAGGGTGAGTGAGCAGTTCTTC. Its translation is CASSLGASGRVSEQFF.

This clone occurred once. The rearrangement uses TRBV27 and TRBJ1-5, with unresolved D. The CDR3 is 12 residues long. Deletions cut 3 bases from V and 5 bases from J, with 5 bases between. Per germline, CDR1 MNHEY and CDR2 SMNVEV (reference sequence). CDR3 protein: CASSFSDQPQHF. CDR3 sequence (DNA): TGTGCCAGCAGTTTTTCAGATCAGCCCCAGCATTTT.

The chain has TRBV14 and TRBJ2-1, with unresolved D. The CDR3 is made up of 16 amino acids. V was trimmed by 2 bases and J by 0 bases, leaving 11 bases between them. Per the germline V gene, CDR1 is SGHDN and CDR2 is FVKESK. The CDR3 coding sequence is TGTGCCAGCAGCCAACATTTCGCCAGCTCCTACAATGAGCAGTTCTTC. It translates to CASSQHFASSYNEQFF.

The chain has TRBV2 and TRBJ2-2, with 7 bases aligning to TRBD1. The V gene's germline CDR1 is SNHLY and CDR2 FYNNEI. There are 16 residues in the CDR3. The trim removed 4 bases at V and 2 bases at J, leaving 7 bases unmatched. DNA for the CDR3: TGTGCCAGCAGTGCTATGGGGACAGCTAACACCGGGGAGCTGTTTTTT. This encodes CASSAMGTANTGELFF.

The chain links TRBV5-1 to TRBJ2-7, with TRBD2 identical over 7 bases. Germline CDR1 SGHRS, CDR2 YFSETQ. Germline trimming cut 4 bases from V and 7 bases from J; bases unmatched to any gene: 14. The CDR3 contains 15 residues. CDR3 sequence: CASSKSNLRAGEQYF. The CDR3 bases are TGCGCCAGCAGCAAAAGTAATCTGAGAGCGGGGGAGCAGTACTTC.

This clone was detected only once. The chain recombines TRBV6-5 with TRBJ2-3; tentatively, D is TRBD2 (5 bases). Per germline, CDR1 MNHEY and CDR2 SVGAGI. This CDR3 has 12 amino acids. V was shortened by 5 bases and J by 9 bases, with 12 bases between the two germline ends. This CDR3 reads CASSQSGFTQYF. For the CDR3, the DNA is TGTGCCAGCAGTCAAAGCGGTTTCACGCAGTATTTT.

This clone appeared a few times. The CDR3 DNA sequence: TGTGCCAGCAGGCCGACAGGGGGGAACACTGAAGCTTTCTTT. Encoded protein: CASRPTGGNTEAFF. This chain uses TRBV2 with TRBJ1-1; TRBD1 agrees at 9 bases. Trimming at V came to 6 bases and at J to 1 base, leaving 3 bases not matched to a gene. Germline V gives CDR1 SNHLY, CDR2 FYNNEI. The CDR3 consists of 14 residues. The full variable domain, with the rest looked up from reference TRBV2 and TRBJ1-1, is EPEVTQTPSHQVTQMGQEVILRCVPISNHLYFYWYRQILGQKVEFLVSFYNNEISEKSEIFDDQFSVERPDGSNFTLKIRSTKLEDSAMYFCASRPTGGNTEAFFGQGTRLTVV.

Here the CDR3 DNA reads TGTGCCAGCAGTTACTCGCAAGCGGCCAGCTACAATGAGCAGTTCTTC. It codes for CASSYSQAASYNEQFF. V and J are TRBV6-6 and TRBJ2-1, with a tentative D call TRBD2 (5 bases). V lost 0 bases to trimming and J lost 3 bases, with 12 bases between them. This CDR3 contains 16 residues. Per germline, CDR1 MNHNY and CDR2 SVGAGI (reference sequence).

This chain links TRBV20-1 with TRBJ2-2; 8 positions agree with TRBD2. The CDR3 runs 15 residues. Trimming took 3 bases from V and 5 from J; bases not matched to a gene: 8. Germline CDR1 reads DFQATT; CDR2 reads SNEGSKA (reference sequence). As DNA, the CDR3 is TGCAGTGCTAGTCGAGCGGGAGAGGGAACCGGGGAGCTGTTTTTT. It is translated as CSASRAGEGTGELFF.

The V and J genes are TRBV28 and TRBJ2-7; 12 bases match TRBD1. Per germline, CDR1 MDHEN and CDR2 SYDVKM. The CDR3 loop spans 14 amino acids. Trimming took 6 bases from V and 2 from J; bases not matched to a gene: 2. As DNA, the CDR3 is TGTGCCAGCAGGGGACAGGGGGCGGCCTACGAGCAGTACTTC. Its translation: CASRGQGAAYEQYF.

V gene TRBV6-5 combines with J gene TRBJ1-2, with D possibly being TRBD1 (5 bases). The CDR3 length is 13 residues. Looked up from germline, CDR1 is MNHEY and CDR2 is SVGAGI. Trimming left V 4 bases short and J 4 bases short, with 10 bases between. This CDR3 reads CASSWGGTYGYTF. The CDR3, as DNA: TGTGCCAGCAGTTGGGGGGGAACCTATGGCTACACCTTC.

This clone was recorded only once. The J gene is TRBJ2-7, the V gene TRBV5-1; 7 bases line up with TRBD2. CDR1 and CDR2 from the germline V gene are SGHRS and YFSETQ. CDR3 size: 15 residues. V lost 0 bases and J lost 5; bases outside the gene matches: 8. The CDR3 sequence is CASSLGASGNHEQYF. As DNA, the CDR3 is TGCGCCAGCAGCTTGGGAGCGAGCGGGAACCACGAGCAGTACTTC.

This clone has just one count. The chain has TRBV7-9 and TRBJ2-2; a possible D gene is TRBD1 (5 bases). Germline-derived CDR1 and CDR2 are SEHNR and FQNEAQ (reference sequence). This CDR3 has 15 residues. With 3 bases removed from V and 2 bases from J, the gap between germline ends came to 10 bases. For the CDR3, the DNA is TGTGCCAGCAGCTTTAGGCAGGGAAACACCGGGGAGCTGTTTTTT. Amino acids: CASSFRQGNTGELFF.

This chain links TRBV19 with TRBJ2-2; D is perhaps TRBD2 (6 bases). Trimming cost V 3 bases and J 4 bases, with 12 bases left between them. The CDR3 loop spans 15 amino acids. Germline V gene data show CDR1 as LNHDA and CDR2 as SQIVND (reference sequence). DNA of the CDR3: TGTGCCAGTAGTATCGGAGGGGCTCTCACCGGGGAGCTGTTTTTT. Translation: CASSIGGALTGELFF.

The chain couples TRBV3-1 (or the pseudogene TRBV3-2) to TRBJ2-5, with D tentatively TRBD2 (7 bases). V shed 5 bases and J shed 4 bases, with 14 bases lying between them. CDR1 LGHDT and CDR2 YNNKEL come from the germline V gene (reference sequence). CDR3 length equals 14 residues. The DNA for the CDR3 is TGTGCCAGCAGCATTAGGGGGGGGGCAGAGACCCAGTACTTC. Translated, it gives CASSIRGGAETQYF.

For the CDR3, the DNA is TGTGCCAGCAGTTCCCGCCAGGGACAGGGACAAGAGACCCAGTACTTC. Residues: CASSSRQGQGQETQYF. The chain is built from TRBV6-5 and TRBJ2-5; 9 nucleotides match TRBD1. The CDR3 covers 16 residues. Germline values: CDR1 MNHEY, CDR2 SVGAGI. Trimming at V came to 4 bases and at J to 2 bases, leaving 8 bases not matched to a gene.

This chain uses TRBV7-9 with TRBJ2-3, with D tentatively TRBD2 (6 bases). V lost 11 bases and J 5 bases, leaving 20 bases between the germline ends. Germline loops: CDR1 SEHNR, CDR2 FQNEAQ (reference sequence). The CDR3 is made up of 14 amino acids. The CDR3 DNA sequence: TGTGCCTGCAACCGGGACTTTGGGGAAGATACGCAGTATTTT. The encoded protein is CACNRDFGEDTQYF.

The CDR3 reads CASSPRAGGFGSGNTIYF. For the CDR3, the DNA is TGTGCCAGCAGTCCGCGAGCAGGAGGGTTCGGCTCTGGAAACACCATATATTTT. The V gene is TRBV6-6, the J gene TRBJ1-3; D is unresolved. Trimming removed 5 bases at V and 0 bases at J, with 20 bases between. This CDR3 region has 18 residues. CDR1 is MNHNY and CDR2 is SVGAGI in the germline V gene (reference sequence).

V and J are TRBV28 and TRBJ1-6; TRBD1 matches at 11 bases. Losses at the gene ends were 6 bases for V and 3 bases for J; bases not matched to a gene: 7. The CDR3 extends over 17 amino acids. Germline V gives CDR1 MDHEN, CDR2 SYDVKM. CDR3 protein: CASSSGQGGHYNSPLHF. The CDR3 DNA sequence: TGTGCCAGCAGCTCGGGACAGGGGGGTCACTATAATTCACCCCTCCACTTT.

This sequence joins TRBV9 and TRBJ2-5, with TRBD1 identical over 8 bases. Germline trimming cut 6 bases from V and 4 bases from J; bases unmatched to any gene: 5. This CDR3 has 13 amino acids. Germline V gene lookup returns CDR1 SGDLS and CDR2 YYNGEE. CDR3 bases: TGTGCCAGCAAGCCCGGGACAGGAGAGACCCAGTACTTC. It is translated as CASKPGTGETQYF.

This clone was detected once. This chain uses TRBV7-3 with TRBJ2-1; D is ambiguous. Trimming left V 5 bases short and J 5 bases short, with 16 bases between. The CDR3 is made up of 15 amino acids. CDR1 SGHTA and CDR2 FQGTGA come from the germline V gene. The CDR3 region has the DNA TGTGCCAGCAGCCCCCGCCCCGTGCAGAACAATGAGCAGTTCTTC. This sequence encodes CASSPRPVQNNEQFF.

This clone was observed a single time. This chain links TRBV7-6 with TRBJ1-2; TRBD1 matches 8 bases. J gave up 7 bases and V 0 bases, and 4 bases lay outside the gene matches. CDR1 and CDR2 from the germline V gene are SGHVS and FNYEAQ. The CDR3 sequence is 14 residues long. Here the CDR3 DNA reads TGTGCCAGCAGCTTAGCGAGCAGGGGGCTTGGCTACACCTTC. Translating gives CASSLASRGLGYTF. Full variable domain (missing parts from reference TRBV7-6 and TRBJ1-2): GAGVSQSPRYKVTKRGQDVALRCDPISGHVSLYWYRQALGQGPEFLTYFNYEAQQDKSGLPNDRFSAERPEGSISTLTIQRTEQRDSAMYRCASSLASRGLGYTFGSGTRLTVV.

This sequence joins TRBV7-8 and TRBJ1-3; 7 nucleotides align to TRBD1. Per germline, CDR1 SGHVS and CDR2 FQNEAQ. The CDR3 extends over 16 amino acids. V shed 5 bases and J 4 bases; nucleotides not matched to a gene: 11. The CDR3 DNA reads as TGTGCCAGCAGCCCAAACCGAGGGGGCTGGGGAAACACCATATATTTT. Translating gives CASSPNRGGWGNTIYF.

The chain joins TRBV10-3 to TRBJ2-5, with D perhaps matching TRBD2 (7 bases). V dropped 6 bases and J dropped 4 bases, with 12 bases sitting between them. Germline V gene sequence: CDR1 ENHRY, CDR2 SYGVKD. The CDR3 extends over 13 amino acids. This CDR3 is CAISPRGGETQYF. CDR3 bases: TGTGCCATCAGCCCTAGGGGGGGAGAGACCCAGTACTTC.

CDR3 DNA sequence: TGTGCCAGCAGCCAAAGGGTGGGGGCCACAGATACGCAGTATTTT. Translation gives CASSQRVGATDTQYF. The gene calls are TRBV7-9 and TRBJ2-3, with D perhaps TRBD1 (6 bases). Germline values: CDR1 SEHNR, CDR2 FQNEAQ (reference sequence). V lost 5 bases, J lost 2 bases, and 14 bases lay in between. The CDR3 sequence is 15 residues long.